The following is a TCR beta chain sequence with its context. What it binds is not known. CDR3 length equals 16 residues. Germline V CDR1 and CDR2: SGHVS, FQNEAQ. J gave up 0 bases and V 5 bases, and 9 bases lay outside the gene matches. The data are from a study of early T cells in non-severe SARS-CoV-2 infection. Overall study context: The study sequenced bulk RNA from unsorted whole blood, with chains unpaired.

Unique molecular identifiers were attached to individual cDNA molecules. From the 5' RACE reads, TCRdb called clonotypes with MiXCR, one entry per CDR3 protein. The repertoire consists of around 61,000 distinct CDR3 sequences, with less than 14% occurring once and the leading ten covering about 1.5%. Study-wide points: VDJdb matching skewed toward anti-spike CD8 responses, missing private and CD4 specificities.

The genes are TRBV7-8 and TRBJ2-7; 8 bases are shared with TRBD1. The source is an adult who was a healthcare worker with PCR-confirmed SARS-CoV-2 infection or an uninfected control (not recorded which). Sequenced sample: whole blood. CDR3 nucleotides: TGTGCCAGCAGCCCCAGGACAGGGCCCAACTCCTACGAGCAGTACTTC. Translated, it gives CASSPRTGPNSYEQYF.